The T cell receptor (beta chain) described here comes from a study of T cells after posttransplantation cyclophosphamide. The study's findings and limits: Recipient CMV seropositivity and CMV reactivation strongly tracked TRB clonality. Donor CD8+ memory clones often dominated recipient blood repertoires at later times. Skin or GI-infiltrating T cells shared few TRB sequences with blood.

Busulfan-fludarabine conditioning, marrow transplant, and cyclophosphamide on days +3 and +4 were administered. About this clone itself: Its antigen remains unknown.

TCRdb's table, derived via immunoSEQ multiplex PCR, lists solely in-frame clones and lacks some. This sample carries 5,500 to 6,000 clones, approximately 2% of them seen once, and the ten largest clones take 28%. The sample was PBMCs, taken around 250 days after a stem cell transplant with posttransplant cyclophosphamide. This TCR derives from a male patient between 25 and 39 years old who received an allogeneic stem cell transplant from a related donor, was CMV-positive, and had no GVHD. Some T cells may arise from the graft donor.

Written as DNA, the CDR3 is TGTGCCAGTAAAGTAGGAGGCACAGATACGCAGTATTTT. Protein sequence: CASKVGGTDTQYF. The chain couples TRBV7-2 to TRBJ2-3; D call uncertain. CDR1 SGHTA and CDR2 FQGNSA come from the germline V gene. CDR3 length equals 13 residues. Deletions cut 9 bases from V and 1 base from J, with 11 bases between.